The clone carrying this T cell receptor beta chain was detected many times. This specimen belongs to a study of metastatic and nonmetastatic thyroid tumors. As for the study in general: From malignant and benign thyroid patients, repertoires in blood and in tumor or nodule tissue were compared.

Each patient came to thyroid surgery without any prior treatment (of any kind). Original methodology: CDR3 differences across clinicopathological groups were used to build a distant-metastasis classifier for papillary thyroid cancer. TCRdb re-called the PCR reads through MiXCR. Clone size and V and J calls follow TCRdb, not the original study. The repertoire includes approximately 28,000 clones, about 20% of them detected once, and around a fifth sits in the top ten. The sample comprised blood. The receptor comes from a female donor with papillary thyroid cancer or a benign thyroid nodule (not recorded which). Some clones in this sample may be carry-over from other donors' samples.

The CDR3 is CASSQGPPYGYTF. The CDR3 DNA is TGCGCCAGCAGCCAAGGGCCCCCCTATGGCTACACCTTC. V and J are TRBV4-3 and TRBJ1-2, with no clear D. Germline lookup yields CDR1 LGHNA and CDR2 YSLEER. This CDR3 contains 13 residues. The V gene lost 1 base and the J gene lost 4 bases, with 7 bases spanning the gap.